The TCR beta chain described here comes from a study of T cell responses to AZD1222 COVID-19 vaccine. V lost 6 bases to trimming and J lost 1 base; unmatched junction nucleotides: 16. CDR1 is SGDLS and CDR2 is YYNGEE in the germline V gene. The CDR3 contains 18 residues. Using immunoSEQ multiplex PCR, the repertoire was profiled, and TCRdb retains in-frame clones only, with some absent. The table lists roughly 180,000 clones, 94% of them singletons. The sequencing here drew on peripheral blood, taken 28 days after the second AZD1222 dose. This chain links TRBV9 with TRBJ1-3; 7 bases are shared with TRBD1. The source is an adult who received the AZD1222 COVID-19 vaccine. The CDR3 DNA follows: TGTGCCAGCACCCGACAGGGAAGACCTTCCCAGTCTGGAAACACCATATATTTT. Translation: CASTRQGRPSQSGNTIYF. Filled out from reference TRBV9 and TRBJ1-3, the complete variable domain reads DSGVTQTPKHLITATGQRVTLRCSPRSGDLSVYWYQQSLDQGLQFLIQYYNGEERAKGNILERFSAQQFPDLHSELNLSSLELGDSALYFCASTRQGRPSQSGNTIYFGEGSWLTVV.